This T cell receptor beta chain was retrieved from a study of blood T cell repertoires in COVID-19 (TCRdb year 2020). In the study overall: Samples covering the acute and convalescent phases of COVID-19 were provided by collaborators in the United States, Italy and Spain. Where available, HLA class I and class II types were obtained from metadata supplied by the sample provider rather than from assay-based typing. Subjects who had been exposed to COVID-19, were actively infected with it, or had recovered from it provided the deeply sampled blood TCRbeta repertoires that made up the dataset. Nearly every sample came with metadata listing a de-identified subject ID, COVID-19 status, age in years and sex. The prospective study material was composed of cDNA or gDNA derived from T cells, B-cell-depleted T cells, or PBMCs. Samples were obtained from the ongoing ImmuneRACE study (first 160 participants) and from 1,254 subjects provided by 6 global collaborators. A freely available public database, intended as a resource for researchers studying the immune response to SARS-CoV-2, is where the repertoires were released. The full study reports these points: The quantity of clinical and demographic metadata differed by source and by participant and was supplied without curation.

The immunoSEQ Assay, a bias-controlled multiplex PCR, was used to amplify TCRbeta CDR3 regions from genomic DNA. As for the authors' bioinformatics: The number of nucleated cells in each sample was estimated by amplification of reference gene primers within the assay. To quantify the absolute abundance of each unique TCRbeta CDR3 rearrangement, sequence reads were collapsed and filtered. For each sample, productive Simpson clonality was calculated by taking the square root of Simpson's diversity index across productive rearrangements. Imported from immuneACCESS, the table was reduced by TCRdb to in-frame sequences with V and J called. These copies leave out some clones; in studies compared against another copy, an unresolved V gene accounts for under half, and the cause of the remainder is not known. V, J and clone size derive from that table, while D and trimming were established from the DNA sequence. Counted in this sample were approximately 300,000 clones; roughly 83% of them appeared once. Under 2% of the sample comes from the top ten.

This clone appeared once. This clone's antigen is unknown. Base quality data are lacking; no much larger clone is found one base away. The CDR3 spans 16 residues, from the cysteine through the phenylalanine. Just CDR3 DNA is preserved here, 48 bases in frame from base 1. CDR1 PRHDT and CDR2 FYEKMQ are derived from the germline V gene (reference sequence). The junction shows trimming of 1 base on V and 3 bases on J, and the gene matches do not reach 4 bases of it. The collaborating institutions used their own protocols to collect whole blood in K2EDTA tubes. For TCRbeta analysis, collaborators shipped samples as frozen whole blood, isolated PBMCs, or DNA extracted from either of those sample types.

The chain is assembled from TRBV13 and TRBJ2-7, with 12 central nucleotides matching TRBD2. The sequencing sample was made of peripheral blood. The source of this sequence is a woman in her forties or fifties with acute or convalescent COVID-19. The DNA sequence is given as TGTGCCAGCAGCTTAGAGGGACTAGCGGGCGACTACGAGCAGTACTTC. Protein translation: CASSLEGLAGDYEQYF. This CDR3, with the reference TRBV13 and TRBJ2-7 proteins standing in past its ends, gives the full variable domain AAGVIQSPRHLIKEKRETATLKCYPIPRHDTVYWYQQGPGQDPQFLISFYEKMQSDKGSIPDRFSAQQFSDYHSELNMSSLELGDSALYFCASSLEGLAGDYEQYFGPGTRLTVT.